Here is one T cell receptor (beta chain) with its context. Its antigen is undetermined. This sample was included in a study of cytomegalovirus exposure and HLA in healthy donors. Overall study context: The study's early data release held about 80 million unique TCRs from HLA-typed donors. Study results and caveats: Presence/absence analyses took donor sequencing depth as roughly uniform.

Germline-derived CDR1 and CDR2 are SGHTA and FQGNSA. V lost 2 bases to trimming and J lost 0 bases; unmatched junction nucleotides: 2. CDR3 length equals 15 residues. In the PCR, 60 Vbeta and 13 Jbeta primers were used. Using immunoSEQ multiplex PCR, the repertoire was profiled, and TCRdb retains in-frame clones only, with some absent. The sample contains roughly 100,000 clones, around 82% of which appear only once. Sequenced: PBMCs. The clonotype comes from a woman aged 40 to 50 in good health and CMV-seronegative. V is TRBV7-2 and J is TRBJ2-7, with 9 bases matching TRBD2. As DNA, the CDR3 is TGTGCCAGCAGCTTAATTAGCGGGGGCTCCTACGAGCAGTACTTC. Residues: CASSLISGGSYEQYF. The full variable domain, with the rest looked up from reference TRBV7-2 and TRBJ2-7, is GAGVSQSPSNKVTEKGKDVELRCDPISGHTALYWYRQSLGQGLEFLIYFQGNSAPDKSGLPSDRFSAERTGGSVSTLTIQRTQQEDSAVYLCASSLISGGSYEQYFGPGTRLTVT.